The rows below give T cell receptor beta chains drawn from one sample of a study of shared clonotypes between healthy human individuals. Generated by immunoSEQ multiplex PCR, the TCRdb table keeps only in-frame clones and is missing some. The table lists about 820,000 clones, about 92% of them singletons. Sequencing was performed on naive CD8+ T cells sorted from blood. These receptor sequences come from a man aged 25-45 years in good health. Both conserved end residues are part of each CDR3. A D gene is named only where the DNA matches it firmly. Not every row has a clone size; where given, it reads once, few, many or a size class.

cdr3_nt: TGTGCCAGCAGTTACTCGAGGCGCAGGGCGATCACTGAAGCTTTCTTT
cdr3_aa: CASSYSRRRAITEAFF
d_call: NA
cdr3_length: 16
v_call: TRBV6-5
clone_size: NA
j_call: TRBJ1-1

cdr3_nt: TGTGCCAGTAGTAGGGGCGGGAGTTCCTACAATGAGCAGTTCTTC
cdr3_aa: CASSRGGSSYNEQFF
d_call: TRBD2
cdr3_length: 15
v_call: TRBV19
clone_size: NA
j_call: TRBJ2-1

cdr3_nt: TGCAGCGTTGAGGGGACTAGCGGGATTTCCTACAATGAGCAGTTCTTC
cdr3_aa: CSVEGTSGISYNEQFF
d_call: TRBD2
cdr3_length: 16
v_call: TRBV29-1
clone_size: NA
j_call: TRBJ2-1

cdr3_nt: TGTGCCAGCAGCCTCAGGACAGGCTTAGCGGGGGAGCTGTTTTTT
cdr3_aa: CASSLRTGLAGELFF
d_call: TRBD1
cdr3_length: 15
v_call: TRBV7-8
clone_size: NA
j_call: TRBJ2-2

cdr3_nt: TGTGCCAGCAGTTTACTGGCGGGAGTCCTTGAGCAGTTCTTC
cdr3_aa: CASSLLAGVLEQFF
d_call: TRBD2
cdr3_length: 14
v_call: TRBV27
clone_size: NA
j_call: TRBJ2-1

cdr3_nt: TGTGCCAGCAGTTACGGCAGGACAGGGGCCTACGAGCAGTACTTC
cdr3_aa: CASSYGRTGAYEQYF
d_call: TRBD1
cdr3_length: 15
v_call: TRBV6-5
clone_size: NA
j_call: TRBJ2-7

cdr3_nt: TGCAGCGTTGAAGATCTTTGGGAACAGGGACACGTAGACTATGGCTACACCTTC
cdr3_aa: CSVEDLWEQGHVDYGYTF
d_call: NA
cdr3_length: 18
v_call: TRBV29-1
clone_size: NA
j_call: TRBJ1-2

cdr3_nt: TGTGCCAGCAGCGCGGACAATAGCAATCAGCCCCAGCATTTT
cdr3_aa: CASSADNSNQPQHF
d_call: NA
cdr3_length: 14
v_call: TRBV2
clone_size: NA
j_call: TRBJ1-5

cdr3_nt: TGTGCCAGCAGCTTGGCCGAGGGTAGCGGGATGCATGAGCAGTTCTTC
cdr3_aa: CASSLAEGSGMHEQFF
d_call: TRBD2
cdr3_length: 16
v_call: TRBV5-4
clone_size: NA
j_call: TRBJ2-1

cdr3_nt: TGTGCCACCAGCGGAGGACTGGCCGGGGAGACCCAGTACTTC
cdr3_aa: CATSGGLAGETQYF
d_call: NA
cdr3_length: 14
v_call: TRBV15
clone_size: once
j_call: TRBJ2-5

cdr3_nt: TGTGCCTGGACCAACCCTTCTCTGGGGAATGAGCAGTTCTTC
cdr3_aa: CAWTNPSLGNEQFF
d_call: NA
cdr3_length: 14
v_call: TRBV30
clone_size: NA
j_call: TRBJ2-1

cdr3_nt: TGTGCCAGCAGCTTTCCGGGACAGGCAACCTACGAGCAGTACTTC
cdr3_aa: CASSFPGQATYEQYF
d_call: TRBD1
cdr3_length: 15
v_call: TRBV7-9
clone_size: NA
j_call: TRBJ2-7

cdr3_nt: TGTGCCAGCAGCCCCCTCACTAGCGGGAGGGCCTCGGTCGAGCAGTACTTC
cdr3_aa: CASSPLTSGRASVEQYF
d_call: TRBD2
cdr3_length: 17
v_call: TRBV7-9
clone_size: NA
j_call: TRBJ2-7